This T cell receptor (beta chain) was found in a study of CD8 T cells in ankylosing spondylitis. Overall study findings and caveats: What seemed typical of ankylosing spondylitis blood was a TCR beta motif built from eight highly homologous variants. Disease-associated clonotypes exhibited CD8+ identity and were relatively infrequent in peripheral blood. The authors reported significant enrichment of disease-linked clones in matched ankylosing spondylitis synovial fluid.

Quantitative 5'-RACE with molecular barcodes produced the TCR beta libraries. MiXCR, run by TCRdb on the 5' RACE reads, gives a single entry per CDR3 protein. The repertoire consists of a few hundred thousand distinct CDR3 sequences, with around 18% occurring once and the leading ten covering about two fifths. CDR3 size: 16 residues. As regards this clonotype: Antigen unknown.

Sequenced input: blood, either unsorted or a sorted T cell fraction (not recorded which). The TCR sequence derives from a male donor with ankylosing spondylitis. This chain joins TRBV21-1 and TRBJ2-2; TRBD2 is the table's D call and was not checked against the DNA. TRBV21-1 is a pseudogene segment. CDR3 residues: CASSGPSGSGTGELFF. The CDR3 bases are TGTGCCAGCAGCGGACCTAGCGGGAGTGGTACCGGGGAGCTGTTTTTT.